The 21 T cell receptor beta chains presented below share a single source sample, sequenced in a study of siplizumab effects on memory and regulatory T cells. Clones were read by immunoSEQ multiplex PCR, and TCRdb kept only the in-frame ones, dropping some. The sample lists 100,000 to 120,000 clones, more than 85% occurring once. The sample was CD4+ T cells sorted from blood. All receptors come from a human donor in good health.

The chain couples TRBV10-3 to TRBJ2-7; 7 nucleotides line up with TRBD1. V gave up 4 bases and J gave up 7 bases; unmatched junction bases: 16. The CDR3 has 16 amino acids. The germline CDR1 and CDR2 sequences are ENHRY and SYGVKD. CDR3 DNA sequence: TGTGCCATCAGTGGGCGATTGACAGGGTCTTCGGATGAGCAGTACTTC. It codes for CAISGRLTGSSDEQYF.

V usage is TRBV7-2 and J usage is TRBJ2-5; 9 positions agree with TRBD2. With 4 bases clipped from V and 4 bases from J, the junction kept 7 bases outside the gene matches. The CDR3 covers 15 residues. Germline CDR1 SGHTA, CDR2 FQGNSA. The CDR3 sequence is CASSYTGTSLETQYF. DNA for the CDR3: TGTGCCAGCAGCTACACCGGGACTAGCCTAGAGACCCAGTACTTC. Combining the CDR3 with reference TRBV7-2 and TRBJ2-5 gives the whole variable domain GAGVSQSPSNKVTEKGKDVELRCDPISGHTALYWYRQSLGQGLEFLIYFQGNSAPDKSGLPSDRFSAERTGGSVSTLTIQRTQQEDSAVYLCASSYTGTSLETQYFGPGTRLLVL.

The rearrangement links TRBV5-6 to TRBJ2-5; 11 bases agree with TRBD2. Unmatched junction bases numbered 3, after V lost 3 bases and J lost 2 bases. The germline CDR1 and CDR2 sequences are SGHDT and YYEEEE. The CDR3 is made up of 15 amino acids. CDR3 sequence (DNA): TGTGCCAGCAGCTGGGGACTAGCGGAACAAGAGACCCAGTACTTC. It translates to CASSWGLAEQETQYF.

The chain recombines TRBV5-6 with TRBJ1-2; D gene uncertain. The germline V gene has CDR1 SGHDT and CDR2 YYEEEE. The V end was cut by 2 bases, the J end by 7 bases, with 15 bases between. This CDR3 is built from 14 residues. The CDR3 bases are TGTGCCAGCAGCTTCGGACGGGATGAAGTTGGCTACACCTTC. The encoded protein is CASSFGRDEVGYTF. Full variable domain (outside the CDR3, taken from reference TRBV5-6 and TRBJ1-2): DAGVTQSPTHLIKTRGQQVTLRCSPKSGHDTVSWYQQALGQGPQFIFQYYEEEERQRGNFPDRFSGHQFPNYSSELNVNALLLGDSALYLCASSFGRDEVGYTFGSGTRLTVV.

The CDR3 sequence is CASSPARQGVTEAFF. The CDR3 DNA sequence: TGTGCCAGCAGCCCCGCCCGACAGGGTGTGACTGAAGCTTTCTTT. This chain links TRBV7-8 with TRBJ1-1; 7 bases align to TRBD1. Germline CDR1 SGHVS, CDR2 FQNEAQ. The CDR3 contains 15 residues. V lost 5 bases and J lost 5; bases outside the gene matches: 11.

This chain uses TRBV6-5 with TRBJ2-7; D call uncertain. The CDR3 has 14 amino acids. V lost 6 bases and J lost 5, with 17 bases in between. From germline, CDR1 is MNHEY and CDR2 SVGAGI. In nucleotides, the CDR3 is TGTGCCAGCAGCTCCGACCGATTGAGGAACGAGCAGTACTTC. Translation gives CASSSDRLRNEQYF.

In this sample, this clone turned up a few times. The chain couples TRBV11-1 to TRBJ1-1; no reliable D call. The V gene's germline CDR1 is SGHAT and CDR2 FQDESV (reference sequence). V dropped 5 bases and J dropped 3 bases, with 4 bases sitting between them. The CDR3 totals 11 residues. As DNA, the CDR3 is TGTGCCAGCAGCGAGGACACTGAAGCTTTCTTT. It specifies CASSEDTEAFF. Using reference TRBV11-1 and TRBJ1-1 for the parts outside the CDR3, the full variable domain is EAEVAQSPRYKITEKSQAVAFWCDPISGHATLYWYRQILGQGPELLVQFQDESVVDDSQLPKDRFSAERLKGVDSTLKIQPAELGDSAMYLCASSEDTEAFFGQGTRLTVV.

J is TRBJ1-1 and V is TRBV29-1; 9 bases line up with TRBD1. The V and J ends lost 6 bases and 4 bases, in that order; junction bases with no gene match: 6. CDR1 SQVTM and CDR2 ANQGSEA come from the germline V gene. The CDR3 has 13 residues. CDR3 loop: CSVRQGGGTEAFF. Written as DNA, the CDR3 is TGCAGCGTCCGACAGGGGGGCGGCACTGAAGCTTTCTTT.

The CDR3 here is CASSPSGAVSYEQYF. The CDR3 DNA sequence: TGTGCCAGCAGCCCGTCAGGGGCGGTTTCCTACGAGCAGTACTTC. The chain couples TRBV7-2 to TRBJ2-7; weak D call: TRBD1 (6 bases). The CDR3 is 15 amino acids. Germline V gene data show CDR1 as SGHTA and CDR2 as FQGNSA. V was cut by 5 bases and J by 1 base, with 15 bases left in between.

The chain carries TRBV27 and TRBJ1-6; D not resolved. CDR1 is MNHEY and CDR2 is SMNVEV in the germline V gene (reference sequence). The length of the CDR3 is 14 residues. Trimming stripped 4 bases from V and 5 bases from J, with 9 bases between. CDR3 coding DNA: TGTGCCAGCAGTTATACCTCAAATAATTCACCCCTCCACTTT. This sequence encodes CASSYTSNNSPLHF.

The rearrangement joins TRBV27 to TRBJ1-2; TRBD1 aligns across 7 bases. The CDR3 has 14 residues. Germline CDR1 is MNHEY and CDR2 is SMNVEV (reference sequence). V lost 3 bases and J lost 2; bases outside the gene matches: 3. The CDR3 loop reads CASSFNRGNYGYTF. Here the CDR3 DNA reads TGTGCCAGCAGTTTCAACAGGGGCAACTATGGCTACACCTTC.

CDR3 coding DNA: TGTGCCAGCAGTTCTCCTATGGTACATGAAGCTTTCTTT. It specifies CASSSPMVHEAFF. V is TRBV6-5 and J is TRBJ1-1; D gene unclear. CDR3 length: 13 residues. Trimming stripped 4 bases from V and 7 bases from J, with 13 bases between. Germline V CDR1 and CDR2: MNHEY, SVGAGI.

The genes are TRBV6-5 and TRBJ2-2; possibly TRBD2 for D (6 bases). This CDR3 region has 14 residues. Germline CDR1 MNHEY, CDR2 SVGAGI. Trimming removed 2 bases at V and 6 bases at J, with 10 bases between. The CDR3 bases are TGTGCCAGCAGTTACCTGGGGGGTCCCGGGGAGCTGTTTTTT. Translating gives CASSYLGGPGELFF.

This sequence joins TRBV18 and TRBJ2-6, with D perhaps assigned TRBD1 or TRBD2 (5 bases each). CDR3 length equals 18 residues. The V end lost 1 base, the J end lost 0 bases, and 13 bases lay between the germline ends. Germline V gives CDR1 KGHSH, CDR2 LQKENI. The CDR3, as DNA: TGTGCCAGCTCACCACTTCCGGGACGTACCTCTGGGGCCAACGTCCTGACTTTC. Its translation is CASSPLPGRTSGANVLTF.

The chain joins TRBV7-9 to TRBJ1-3, with unresolved D. The V gene lost 4 bases and the J gene lost 2 bases, with 12 bases spanning the gap. Germline assignment: CDR1 SEHNR and CDR2 FQNEAQ (reference sequence). The CDR3 has 15 amino acids. CDR3 DNA sequence: TGTGCCAGCAGCTCCCGTGCGGTTGCTGGAAACACCATATATTTT. It is translated as CASSSRAVAGNTIYF.

The chain is built from TRBV6-5 and TRBJ1-6; D unresolved. The CDR3 loop spans 15 amino acids. Germline V CDR1 and CDR2: MNHEY, SVGAGI. V gave up 2 bases and J gave up 9 bases, with 14 bases separating them. The CDR3 coding sequence is TGTGCCAGCAGTTACATCAAACCTATGGGTTCACCCCTCCACTTT. It codes for CASSYIKPMGSPLHF.

This chain connects TRBV6-1 to TRBJ1-3; D is unresolved. Between the trimmed V and J ends, which lost 3 bases and 2 bases, there was a span of 8 bases. The CDR3 is 14 residues long. Germline V gives CDR1 MNHNS, CDR2 SASEGT. The CDR3 coding sequence is TGTGCCAGCAGTGACTCAGCTCCTGGAAACACCATATATTTT. Amino acids: CASSDSAPGNTIYF.

The CDR3 nucleotides are TGTGCCAGCAGTGAAGTCGGGAGGCCGTACAATGAGCAGTTCTTC. Its translation is CASSEVGRPYNEQFF. The V and J genes are TRBV6-1 and TRBJ2-1, with 7 bases matching TRBD2. J lost 4 bases, V lost 1 base, and 4 bases had no gene match. The germline CDR1 and CDR2 sequences are MNHNS and SASEGT. The CDR3 consists of 15 residues.

The J gene is TRBJ2-3, the V gene TRBV2, with 11 bases lining up with TRBD2. The V segment lost 6 bases and the J segment 5 bases; nucleotides outside the gene matches: 4. Germline assignment: CDR1 SNHLY and CDR2 FYNNEI. The CDR3 spans 14 residues. DNA for the CDR3: TGTGCCAGCAGGGAGGGGACTAGCGGAGATACGCAGTATTTT. It codes for CASREGTSGDTQYF. The full variable domain, its missing parts supplied by reference TRBV2 and TRBJ2-3, is EPEVTQTPSHQVTQMGQEVILRCVPISNHLYFYWYRQILGQKVEFLVSFYNNEISEKSEIFDDQFSVERPDGSNFTLKIRSTKLEDSAMYFCASREGTSGDTQYFGPGTRLTVL.

V gene TRBV5-6 combines with J gene TRBJ1-4; D not certain. Germline assignment: CDR1 SGHDT and CDR2 YYEEEE. Trimming took 1 base from V and 6 from J, leaving 13 bases between them. The CDR3 has 15 residues. The chain's CDR3 is CASSLYGDRYEKLFF. The DNA for the CDR3 is TGTGCCAGCAGCTTGTACGGGGATCGATATGAAAAACTGTTTTTT.

This chain joins TRBV5-1 and TRBJ2-1; maybe TRBD1 (6 bases). V was pared by 10 bases and J by 2 bases, with 13 bases between. The CDR3 is made up of 13 amino acids. Germline CDR1 is SGHRS and CDR2 is YFSETQ. The DNA of the CDR3 is TGCGCCTGTAACAGGGAGCCCTACAATGAGCAGTTCTTC. It translates to CACNREPYNEQFF.